Presented here are 2 T cell receptor beta chains from one specimen sequenced in a study of cytomegalovirus exposure and HLA in healthy donors. With 60 Vbeta and 13 Jbeta primers, the PCR was carried out. Using immunoSEQ multiplex PCR, the repertoire was profiled, and TCRdb retains in-frame clones only, with some absent. The sample has 150,000 to 200,000 clones; around 79% are singletons. The material sequenced was PBMCs. The origin of the receptors is a woman aged 45-60 years in good health and CMV-seropositive.

The CDR3 nucleotides are TGCGCCAGCAGTCTTCGGGACAGGGTTGCCGGCGAGCAGTACTTC. It translates to CASSLRDRVAGEQYF. The J gene is TRBJ2-7, the V gene TRBV5-1, with TRBD1 matching over 9 bases. The germline CDR1 and CDR2 sequences are SGHRS and YFSETQ. After removal of 5 bases from V and 6 bases from J, the junction contained 12 bases not matched to a gene. This CDR3 comprises 15 residues.

The rearrangement joins TRBV7-2 to TRBJ2-5, with 10 bases matching TRBD2. V dropped 3 bases and J dropped 4; count of bases not matched to a gene: 5. The CDR3 sequence is 15 residues long. In germline, CDR1 is SGHTA, CDR2 FQGNSA. CDR3 in amino acids: CASSLSSGGGETQYF. The CDR3 bases are TGTGCCAGCAGCTTGTCAAGCGGGGGGGGAGAGACCCAGTACTTC.